Shown below are 16 T cell receptor beta chains from a single sample sequenced in a study of beta chain features in type 1 diabetes (dated 2018 in TCRdb). The library was built by means of the immunoSEQ multiplex PCR assay. The High Capacity cDNA Reverse Transcription Kit was used to reverse transcribe all of the isolated RNA, meaning that expressed TCRB transcripts were what got sequenced. TCRdb re-hosts the immuneACCESS table, in-frame sequences only. Its copies lack some clones; in the studies checked, an unresolved V gene accounts for under half of them, and the cause for the rest is not known. For this sample there are hundreds of thousands of clones; around 15% appear just once. The leading ten clones occupy 0.09% to 0.095% of the sample. Sequenced input: naive CD4+ T cells from blood. The cell subset or site label, as the study defines it: true naive CD4+ T cells. Receptors were obtained from a man aged 18 to 30 in good health.

This sequence joins TRBV19 and TRBJ2-7; no definite D call. The CDR3 has 12 amino acids. Germline-derived CDR1 and CDR2 are LNHDA and SQIVND (reference sequence). Trimming pared 3 bases from V and 3 bases from J, leaving 6 bases between. The CDR3 here is CASSIWGYEQYF. CDR3 nucleotides: TGTGCCAGTAGTATTTGGGGCTACGAGCAGTACTTC. The whole variable domain, filled in from reference TRBV19 and TRBJ2-7, reads DGGITQSPKYLFRKEGQNVTLSCEQNLNHDAMYWYRQDPGQGLRLIYYSQIVNDFQKGDIAEGYSVSREKKESFPLTVTSAQKNPTAFYLCASSIWGYEQYFGPGTRLTVT.

The gene calls are TRBV12-5 and TRBJ1-3; D call uncertain. Germline assignment: CDR1 LGHNT and CDR2 FRNRAP. Deletions cut 1 base from V and 4 bases from J, with 5 bases between. The CDR3 is 13 residues long. CDR3 DNA sequence: TGTGCTAGTGGTTTGGAGCCAGGAAACACCATATATTTT. It codes for CASGLEPGNTIYF.

At least ten counts were recorded for this clone. The CDR3 protein is CASSFGTQNTEAFF. CDR3 DNA: TGTGCCAGCAGCTTTGGAACCCAGAACACTGAAGCTTTCTTT. This chain joins TRBV7-9 and TRBJ1-1; D is unresolved. CDR1 and CDR2 (germline): SEHNR, FQNEAQ (reference sequence). CDR3 length: 14 amino acids. Trimming stripped 3 bases from V and 1 base from J, with 9 bases between.

The chain is built from TRBV28 and TRBJ2-4; the D gene is possibly TRBD1 (6 bases). V lost 5 bases, J lost 9 bases, and 17 bases lay in between. There are 14 residues in the CDR3. Germline-derived CDR1 and CDR2 are MDHEN and SYDVKM. DNA for the CDR3: TGTGCCAGCAGTCAACCCAGGGGTTACTTCATTCAGTACTTC. The encoded protein is CASSQPRGYFIQYF. Based on the CDR3 plus reference TRBV28 and TRBJ2-4, the full variable domain is DVKVTQSSRYLVKRTGEKVFLECVQDMDHENMFWYRQDPGLGLRLIYFSYDVKMKEKGDIPEGYSVSREKKERFSLILESASTNQTSMYLCASSQPRGYFIQYFGAGTRLSVL.

The rearrangement uses TRBV27 and TRBJ1-2, with D possibly being TRBD1 (6 bases). V lost 3 bases and J 8 bases, leaving 13 bases between the germline ends. Germline-derived CDR1 and CDR2 are MNHEY and SMNVEV (reference sequence). The CDR3 runs 13 residues. The DNA of the CDR3 is TGTGCCAGCAGTTTCAGACAGGCTGGGGGCTACACCTTC. It encodes CASSFRQAGGYTF.

In this sample, this clone turned up a few times. The chain has TRBV18 and TRBJ2-7; no reliable D call. The CDR3 is 13 amino acids. Trimming removed 1 base from V and 3 bases from J, with 7 bases in between. Germline V lookup: CDR1 KGHSH, CDR2 LQKENI. CDR3 bases: TGTGCCAGCTCACCACTAGGGAACTACGAGCAGTACTTC. Amino acids: CASSPLGNYEQYF.

This chain joins TRBV13 and TRBJ2-1, with a tentative D call TRBD1 (6 bases). Trimming took off 8 bases at V and 3 bases at J, with 23 bases between the two ends. In germline, CDR1 is PRHDT, CDR2 FYEKMQ (reference sequence). This CDR3 has 17 amino acids. CDR3 region: CASGKNEGQTVYNEQFF. In nucleotides, the CDR3 is TGTGCCAGCGGCAAGAATGAAGGACAGACCGTCTACAATGAGCAGTTCTTC.

The chain has TRBV28 and TRBJ2-3; possibly TRBD2 for D (6 bases). The CDR3 extends over 16 amino acids. Trimming removed 4 bases at V and 3 bases at J, with 17 bases between. Per germline, CDR1 MDHEN and CDR2 SYDVKM. The CDR3 spells CASSSVRGGRTDTQYF. The CDR3, as DNA: TGTGCCAGCAGTTCCGTCCGGGGAGGTCGGACAGATACGCAGTATTTT.

This clone appeared a few times. In nucleotides, the CDR3 is TGTGCCAGCAGCCCGGAGGGCAATCAGCCCCAGCATTTT. The encoded protein is CASSPEGNQPQHF. The chain links TRBV11-1 to TRBJ1-5; the D is unclear. The CDR3 has 13 residues. With 5 bases removed from V and 2 bases from J, the gap between germline ends came to 7 bases. The germline V gene encodes CDR1 SGHAT and CDR2 FQDESV (reference sequence).

The CDR3 region is CASSFPVGMTDTQYF. The CDR3 region has the DNA TGTGCCAGCAGCTTCCCCGTGGGGATGACAGATACGCAGTATTTT. The chain combines TRBV5-4 with TRBJ2-3, with unresolved D. Germline V gene data show CDR1 as SGHNT and CDR2 as YYREEE (reference sequence). Trimming cost V 2 bases and J 3 bases, with 13 bases left between them. This CDR3 region has 15 residues.

The chain has TRBV5-4 and TRBJ1-5, with no clear D. CDR3 length: 12 residues. Germline values: CDR1 SGHNT, CDR2 YYREEE (reference sequence). V lost 2 bases and J lost 3, with 3 bases in between. The CDR3 nucleotides are TGTGCCAGCAGCTTCCACAATCAGCCCCAGCATTTT. It translates to CASSFHNQPQHF.

The V call is TRBV10-3, the J call TRBJ1-6, with 8 bases matching TRBD1. The ends lost 3 bases at V and 5 bases at J; junction bases unmatched: 3. The CDR3 covers 15 residues. CDR1 and CDR2 (germline): ENHRY, SYGVKD. The CDR3, as DNA: TGTGCCATCAGTGACCAGGGACAGGATAATTCACCCCTCCACTTT. Protein product: CAISDQGQDNSPLHF.

The V gene is TRBV7-3, the J gene TRBJ2-7; D may be TRBD1 (6 bases). The CDR3 has 14 amino acids. Between the trimmed V and J ends, which lost 5 bases and 0 bases, there was a span of 11 bases. The germline CDR1 and CDR2 sequences are SGHTA and FQGTGA. CDR3 region: CASSLQGPSYEQYF. CDR3 nucleotide sequence: TGTGCCAGCAGCCTGCAGGGGCCCTCCTACGAGCAGTACTTC. Drawing the rest from reference TRBV7-3 and TRBJ2-7, the complete variable domain is GAGVSQTPSNKVTEKGKYVELRCDPISGHTALYWYRQSLGQGPEFLIYFQGTGAADDSGLPNDRFFAVRPEGSVSTLKIQRTERGDSAVYLCASSLQGPSYEQYFGPGTRLTVT.

The chain joins TRBV7-3 to TRBJ1-1, with D uncertain. The V end was cut by 4 bases, the J end by 3 bases, with 12 bases between. CDR3 size: 14 residues. Germline CDR1 SGHTA, CDR2 FQGTGA. CDR3 bases: TGTGCCAGCAGCTCCGAGGGTCTCGACACTGAAGCTTTCTTT. As protein: CASSSEGLDTEAFF.

J is TRBJ2-6 and V is TRBV4-3; D unclear. V lost 0 bases, J lost 0 bases, and 9 bases lay in between. The germline V gene encodes CDR1 LGHNA and CDR2 YSLEER. CDR3 length: 17 residues. CDR3 amino acids: CASSQEGSYSGANVLTF. The CDR3 DNA sequence: TGCGCCAGCAGCCAAGAAGGCAGTTACTCTGGGGCCAACGTCCTGACTTTC.

This clone was observed a few times. The chain is built from TRBV19 and TRBJ2-1; D is unclear. V was shortened by 4 bases and J by 9 bases, with 16 bases between the two germline ends. This CDR3 spans 14 amino acids. The germline gives CDR1 LNHDA, CDR2 SQIVND (reference sequence). CDR3 coding DNA: TGTGCCAGTAGTAAGGTCGCGAAAAGAGTTGAGCAGTTCTTC. Residues: CASSKVAKRVEQFF.